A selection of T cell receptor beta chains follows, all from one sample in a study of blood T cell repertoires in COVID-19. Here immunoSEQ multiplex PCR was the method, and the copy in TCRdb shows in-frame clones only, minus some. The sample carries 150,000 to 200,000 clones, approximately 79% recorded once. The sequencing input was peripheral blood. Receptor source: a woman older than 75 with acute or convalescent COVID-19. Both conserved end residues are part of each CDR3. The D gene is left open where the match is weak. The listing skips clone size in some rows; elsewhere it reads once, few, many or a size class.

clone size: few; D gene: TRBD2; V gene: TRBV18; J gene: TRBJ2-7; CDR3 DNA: TGTGCCAGCTCACCGGGGCCAGCGGGAGCTTCCTACGAGCAGTACTTC; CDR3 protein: CASSPGPAGASYEQYF
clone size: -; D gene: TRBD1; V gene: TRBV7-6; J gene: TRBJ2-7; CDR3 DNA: TGTGCCAGCAGCTTAGTGGGACAGGACTCCTACGAGCAGTACTTC; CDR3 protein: CASSLVGQDSYEQYF
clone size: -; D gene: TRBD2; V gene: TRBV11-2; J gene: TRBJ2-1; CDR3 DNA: TGTGCCAGCAGTCGCCGACTAGCGGGCTACAATGAGCAGTTCTTC; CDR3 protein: CASSRRLAGYNEQFF
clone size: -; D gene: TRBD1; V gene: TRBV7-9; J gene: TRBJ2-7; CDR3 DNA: TGTGCCAGCCGACAGGGAGCAGCCTACGAGCAGTACTTC; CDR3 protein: CASRQGAAYEQYF
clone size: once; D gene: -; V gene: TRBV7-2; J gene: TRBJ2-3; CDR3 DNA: TGTGCCAGCAGCTTGGGGCTTACGCAGTATTTT; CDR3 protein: CASSLGLTQYF
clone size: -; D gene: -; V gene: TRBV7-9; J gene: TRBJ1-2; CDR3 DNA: TGTGCCAGCAGCCCGACAGACAACTATGGCTACACCTTC; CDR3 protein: CASSPTDNYGYTF
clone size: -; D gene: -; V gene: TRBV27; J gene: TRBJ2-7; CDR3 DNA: TGTGCCAGCAGTGTGGGCGGAGGCGAGCAGTACTTC; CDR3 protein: CASSVGGGEQYF
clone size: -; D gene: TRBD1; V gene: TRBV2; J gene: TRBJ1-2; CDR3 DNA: TGTGCCAGCAGTGAAATGGACAGGGCCGCTGTGAGTGGCTACACCTTC; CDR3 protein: CASSEMDRAAVSGYTF
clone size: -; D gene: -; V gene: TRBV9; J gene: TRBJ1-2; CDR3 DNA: TGTGCCAGCAGCTTGACAGCCTCAGAGGACTATGGCTACACCTTC; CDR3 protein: CASSLTASEDYGYTF
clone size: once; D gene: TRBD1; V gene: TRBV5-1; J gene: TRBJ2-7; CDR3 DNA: TGCGCCAGCAGCGATCCGAAGACAGGGTTGGACGAGCAGTACTTC; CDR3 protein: CASSDPKTGLDEQYF
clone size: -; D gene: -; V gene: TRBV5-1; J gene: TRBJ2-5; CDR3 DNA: TGCGCCAGCAGCTTGGAACGAGGGGAGACCCAGTACTTC; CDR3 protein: CASSLERGETQYF
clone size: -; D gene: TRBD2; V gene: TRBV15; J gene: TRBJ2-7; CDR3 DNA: TGTGCCACCAGCAGAGGCACTAGCGCTAGTTTCTCCTACGAGCAGTACTTC; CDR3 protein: CATSRGTSASFSYEQYF
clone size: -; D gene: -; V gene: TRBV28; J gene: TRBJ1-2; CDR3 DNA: TGTGCCAGCAGTTTAGGGGAAGGGAGAGGAGGCTACACCTTC; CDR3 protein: CASSLGEGRGGYTF
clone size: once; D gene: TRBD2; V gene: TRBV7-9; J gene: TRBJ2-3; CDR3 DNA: TGTGCCAGCAGCTTAGACCAGGGAGGGGCAGATACGCAGTATTTT; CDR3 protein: CASSLDQGGADTQYF
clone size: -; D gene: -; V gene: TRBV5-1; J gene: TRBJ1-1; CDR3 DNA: TGCGCCAGCAGCCTCAGCGGACGGGAGAACACTGAAGCTTTCTTT; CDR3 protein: CASSLSGRENTEAFF
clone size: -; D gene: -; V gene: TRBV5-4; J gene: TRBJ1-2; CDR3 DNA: TGTGCCAGCGCTCCCGGACACTCTAACTATGGCTACACCTTC; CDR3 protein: CASAPGHSNYGYTF
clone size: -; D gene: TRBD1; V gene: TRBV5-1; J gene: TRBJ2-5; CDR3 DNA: TGCGCCAGTAGCTTGGCCTCGAGACAGGGGGCCTTAGAGACCCAGTACTTC; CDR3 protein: CASSLASRQGALETQYF
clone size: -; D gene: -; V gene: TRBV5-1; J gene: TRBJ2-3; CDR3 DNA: TGCGCCAGCAGCTTGGGGACAGTGAGCACAGATACGCAGTATTTT; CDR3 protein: CASSLGTVSTDTQYF
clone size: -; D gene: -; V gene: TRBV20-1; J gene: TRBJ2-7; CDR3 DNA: TGCAGTGCTAGTTATTCGGGGTCCCCCTACGAGCAGTACTTC; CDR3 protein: CSASYSGSPYEQYF
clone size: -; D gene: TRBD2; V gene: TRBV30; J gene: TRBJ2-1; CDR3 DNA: TGTGCCTGGAGTGTTCCTAGCGGCAGCTCCTACAATGAGCAGTTCTTC; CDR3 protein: CAWSVPSGSSYNEQFF
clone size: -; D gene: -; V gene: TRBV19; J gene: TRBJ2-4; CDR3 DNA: TGTGCCAGTAGTACCAACCTCGGCAAAAACATTCAGTACTTC; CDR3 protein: CASSTNLGKNIQYF
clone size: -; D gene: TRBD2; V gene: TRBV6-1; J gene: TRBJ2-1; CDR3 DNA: TGTGCCAGCAGTGAAACAGCGGGAGTCATCGGGTCTGAGCAGTTCTTC; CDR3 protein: CASSETAGVIGSEQFF
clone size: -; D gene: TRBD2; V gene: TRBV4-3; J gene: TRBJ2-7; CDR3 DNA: TGCGCCAGCAGCCAAGGTCTTGCTAGCGGGGGTTCTTGGAACGAGCAGTACTTC; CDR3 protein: CASSQGLASGGSWNEQYF
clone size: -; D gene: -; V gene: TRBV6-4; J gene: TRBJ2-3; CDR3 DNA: TGTGCCAGCAAAGGAGGGTCCGGGGGTGATACGCAGTATTTT; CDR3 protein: CASKGGSGGDTQYF
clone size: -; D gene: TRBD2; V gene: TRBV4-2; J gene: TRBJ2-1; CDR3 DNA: TGTGCCAGCAGCCAAGACACGGGGGGCTCCTACAATGAGCAGTTCTTC; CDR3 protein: CASSQDTGGSYNEQFF
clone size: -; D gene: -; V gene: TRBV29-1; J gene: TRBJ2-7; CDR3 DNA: TGCAGCGTTGGCTACGACACCTACTCCTACGAGCAGTACTTC; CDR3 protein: CSVGYDTYSYEQYF
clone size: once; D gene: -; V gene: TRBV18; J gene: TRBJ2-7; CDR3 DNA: TGTGCCAGCTCACCAAACAGGGAAGCGATCGAGCAGTACTTC; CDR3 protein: CASSPNREAIEQYF